The rows below give T cell receptor beta chains drawn from one sample of a study of T-cell memory formation after mild COVID-19. TCRdb reanalysed the 5' RACE reads using MiXCR and keeps one entry per CDR3 protein. The sample lists roughly 110,000 distinct CDR3 sequences, 13% to 15% occurring once. The sequenced material came from PBMCs or a T cell subset sorted from them (not recorded which). These receptors all stem from a man between 18 and 29 years old who had mild COVID-19 (a few samples of this study predate the infection). Cell type and time point are not known. Each CDR3 is given with its conserved first and last residue. Each record gives: clone size, V gene, CDR3 protein. Not all rows give a size; the values are once, few, many and, for expanded clones, a class.

size: few; V: TRBV4-3; CDR3: CASSHETHTTDTQYF
size: .; V: TRBV6-5; CDR3: CASRLTGSGELFF
size: few; V: TRBV4-2; CDR3: CASSRPAGAVSSSTDTQYF
size: .; V: TRBV20-1; CDR3: CSAREKVEKLFF
size: .; V: TRBV4-2; CDR3: CASSQEMSISSYGYTF
size: .; V: TRBV20-1; CDR3: CSARDTGERNSPLHF
size: .; V: TRBV4-3; CDR3: CASSQDLQGAWQPQHF
size: few; V: TRBV28; CDR3: CASSLPGQSLYTDTQYF
size: .; V: TRBV7-8; CDR3: CASIPGPSGGAGQYF
size: .; V: TRBV5-1; CDR3: CASSAGEQPPSLHF
size: .; V: TRBV4-1; CDR3: CASSQEASGGHNEQFF
size: few; V: TRBV9; CDR3: CASSVEDTQNEQFF
size: few; V: TRBV7-6; CDR3: CASSLEPGPTAYEQYF
size: .; V: TRBV4-3; CDR3: CASSQEELNTGELFF
size: .; V: TRBV6-5; CDR3: CASSYSRGSNQPQHF
size: .; V: TRBV15; CDR3: CATSRDVTGYQETQYF
size: .; V: TRBV6-5; CDR3: CASSFSMNTEAFF
size: .; V: TRBV6-5; CDR3: CASSYTRPLSGANVLTF
size: few; V: TRBV11-2; CDR3: CASSDLAGGEEQYF
size: .; V: TRBV11-2; CDR3: CASSPYAGAYNEQFF
size: .; V: TRBV12-3/TRBV12-4; CDR3: CASVGGVDEKLFF
size: .; V: TRBV27; CDR3: CASSFLGGATEAFF
size: .; V: TRBV12-3/TRBV12-4; CDR3: CASSLRPLGTEAFF
size: .; V: TRBV7-2; CDR3: CASLQGALGTGELFF
size: .; V: TRBV7-9; CDR3: CASSTSGAGNEKLFF
size: many; V: TRBV4-2; CDR3: CASSQGGSSYEQYF
size: few; V: TRBV4-1; CDR3: CASSLRDRGKETQYF
size: few; V: TRBV4-2; CDR3: CASSQNGHIRPYNSPLHF
size: .; V: TRBV4-1; CDR3: CASSQDPPRGYGYTF
size: few; V: TRBV12-3/TRBV12-4; CDR3: CASSLQDYEQYF
size: few; V: TRBV29-1; CDR3: CSVLGTPNTGELFF
size: many; V: TRBV12-3/TRBV12-4; CDR3: CASSLGGGNEQFF
size: .; V: TRBV14; CDR3: CASSPPRQGVVDTQYF
size: few; V: TRBV6-2/TRBV6-3; CDR3: CASSYSEGGGYSETQYF
size: many; V: TRBV7-9; CDR3: CASSSGTGRGTDTQYF
size: .; V: TRBV10-3; CDR3: CAIRGREAQETQYF
size: few; V: TRBV7-2; CDR3: CASSLATGANVLTF
size: .; V: TRBV20-1; CDR3: CSARDREGTTNSPLHF
size: few; V: TRBV27; CDR3: CASSLSAGLYGYTF
size: many; V: TRBV19; CDR3: CASSKAFF
size: few; V: TRBV4-1; CDR3: CASSQAEGGGNTQYF
size: few; V: TRBV6-1; CDR3: CASSEVILSGNTIYF
size: .; V: TRBV7-2; CDR3: CASSFYSSDTQYF
size: .; V: TRBV7-6; CDR3: CASSEAGNSPLHF
size: many; V: TRBV7-6; CDR3: CASSPLGQQETQYF
size: few; V: TRBV7-8; CDR3: CASRRTANQPQHF
size: few; V: TRBV4-3; CDR3: CASSQEAGQGASPLHF
size: .; V: TRBV20-1; CDR3: CSARDPDRVNYNEQFF
size: many; V: TRBV27; CDR3: CASSLVGDTEAFF